This T cell receptor beta chain was sequenced during a study of radiotherapy plus CTLA-4 blockade in lung cancer. Sequencing used immunoSEQ multiplex PCR; TCRdb keeps in-frame clones, though not all of them. Altogether around 56,000 clones are present, roughly 80% being singletons, with the ten largest covering approximately 16%. J gave up 7 bases and V 5 bases, and 7 bases lay outside the gene matches. Germline CDR1 SEHNR, CDR2 FQNEAQ (reference sequence). The CDR3 runs 14 residues. This clone was detected once. V usage is TRBV7-9 and J usage is TRBJ2-1; 8 bases are a match to TRBD1. This material consisted of peripheral blood, taken from a patient treated with radiotherapy plus ipilimumab. The clonotype was recovered from a human donor with non-small cell lung cancer who had a complete response to radiotherapy plus ipilimumab. The CDR3 region has the DNA TGTGCCAGCAGCCTTGGACAGGGAAGGAATGAGCAGTTCTTC. Translation: CASSLGQGRNEQFF.